The 14 T cell receptor beta chains reported below all come from one sample, sequenced in a study of early stage breast cancer tumors. Method: immunoSEQ multiplex PCR; TCRdb's copy keeps in-frame clones and lacks some. The top ten clones hold 20% to 25% of a sample with about 2,600 clones, approximately 68% of them seen once. Sample: normal breast tissue next to the tumor. The source is a person aged 50-59 years with breast cancer.

This clone was seen once. The chain recombines TRBV6-1 with TRBJ2-1; 10 bases agree with TRBD2. The CDR3 is 16 residues long. Looked up from germline, CDR1 is MNHNS and CDR2 is SASEGT. Unmatched junction bases numbered 6, after V lost 0 bases and J lost 7 bases. CDR3 in DNA: TGTGCCAGCAGTGAAGCAGCGGGGGGGATGGGTAATGAGCAGTTCTTC. It translates to CASSEAAGGMGNEQFF.

This clone showed up just a few times. This chain uses TRBV7-2 with TRBJ1-5; 8 bases align to TRBD1. From germline, CDR1 is SGHTA and CDR2 FQGNSA. Trimming at V came to 4 bases and at J to 2 bases, leaving 4 bases not matched to a gene. The CDR3 is 15 residues long. For the CDR3, the DNA is TGTGCCAGCAGCTGGACAGGGAGGGGCAATCAGCCCCAGCATTTT. Translation gives CASSWTGRGNQPQHF.

The chain joins TRBV6-4 to TRBJ2-1; 11 nucleotides align to TRBD1. The junction had 3 bases not matched to a gene; V was cut back by 2 bases and J by 6 bases. The CDR3 totals 15 residues. The germline V gene encodes CDR1 MRHNA and CDR2 SNTAGT. Here the CDR3 DNA reads TGTGCCAGCAGTGACAGGGGGACAGGGGGCAATGAGCAGTTCTTC. Translation gives CASSDRGTGGNEQFF.

The rearrangement uses TRBV30 and TRBJ2-1; TRBD1 agrees at 7 bases. J was trimmed by 0 bases and V by 8 bases; bases with no gene match: 7. The CDR3 loop spans 14 amino acids. CDR1 GTSNPN and CDR2 SVGIG come from the germline V gene (reference sequence). Here the CDR3 reads CAGNYRGSYNEQFF. DNA for the CDR3: TGTGCCGGGAATTACAGGGGCTCCTACAATGAGCAGTTCTTC.

The chain employs TRBV19 and TRBJ2-5, with D possibly TRBD2 on 6 matching bases. Germline V gene lookup returns CDR1 LNHDA and CDR2 SQIVND (reference sequence). This CDR3 has 14 residues. Trimming shortened V by 3 bases and J by 2 bases, and 10 bases separated the two germline ends. CDR3 residues: CASSIGGRQETQYF. In DNA, the CDR3 is TGTGCCAGTAGTATCGGGGGTCGGCAAGAGACCCAGTACTTC.

The chain couples TRBV5-4 to TRBJ2-7, with TRBD1 matching 8 bases. J gave up 3 bases and V 4 bases, and 6 bases lay outside the gene matches. The CDR3 has 14 residues. The V gene's germline CDR1 is SGHNT and CDR2 YYREEE (reference sequence). CDR3 coding DNA: TGTGCCAGCAGCCCCGGACAGGGAGTCTACGAGCAGTACTTC. Its translation: CASSPGQGVYEQYF. The full variable domain, completed using reference TRBV5-4 and TRBJ2-7, is ETGVTQSPTHLIKTRGQQVTLRCSSQSGHNTVSWYQQALGQGPQFIFQYYREEENGRGNFPPRFSGLQFPNYSSELNVNALELDDSALYLCASSPGQGVYEQYFGPGTRLTVT.

This clone was recorded once. The chain combines TRBV5-5 with TRBJ2-1; D ambiguous. The germline V gene encodes CDR1 SGHKS and CDR2 YYEKEE (reference sequence). This CDR3 region has 13 residues. V shed 1 base and J shed 5 bases, with 7 bases lying between them. In DNA form, the CDR3 reads TGTGCCAGCAGCTTGAGCGAGCACAATGAGCAGTTCTTC. Translating it yields CASSLSEHNEQFF.

The chain joins TRBV5-1 to TRBJ1-1; D perhaps matches TRBD1 (6 bases). Trimming pared 1 base from V and 0 bases from J, leaving 13 bases between. Germline V gene lookup returns CDR1 SGHRS and CDR2 YFSETQ. This CDR3 is 16 amino acids long. CDR3 loop: CASSLTQGRLNTEAFF. CDR3 bases: TGCGCCAGCAGCTTGACGCAGGGGAGACTGAACACTGAAGCTTTCTTT.

This chain uses TRBV4-1 with TRBJ2-7; perhaps D is TRBD1 or TRBD2 (5 bases each). CDR3 length: 15 residues. V was clipped by 2 bases and J by 2 bases, with 13 bases between them. The germline gives CDR1 MGHRA, CDR2 YSYEKL. The CDR3 bases are TGCGCCAGCAGCCAACTGGAGCAGGGACCCTACGAGCAGTACTTC. It translates to CASSQLEQGPYEQYF.

The chain recombines TRBV15 with TRBJ1-4, with 8 bases fitting TRBD1. Germline CDR1 LNHNV, CDR2 YYDKDF (reference sequence). The CDR3 has 17 residues. The J segment lost 0 bases and the V segment lost 3 bases, leaving 6 bases of the junction unmatched. The CDR3 sequence: CATSSSGGLSTNEKLFF. CDR3 DNA sequence: TGTGCCACCAGCAGCTCAGGGGGCCTCTCAACTAATGAAAAACTGTTTTTT.

Only a few counts were recorded for this clone. The rearrangement joins TRBV2 to TRBJ2-7; D remains unclear. This CDR3 comprises 13 residues. V was shortened by 4 bases and J by 1 base, with 8 bases between the two germline ends. Germline V lookup: CDR1 SNHLY, CDR2 FYNNEI. CDR3 DNA sequence: TGTGCCAGCAGTGTCGTAGGGTCCTACGAGCAGTACTTC. Residues: CASSVVGSYEQYF.

The chain couples TRBV7-6 to TRBJ2-7; TRBD2 agrees at 13 bases. The V gene end was trimmed by 5 bases and the J gene end by 5 bases; junction bases not matched to a gene: 6. There are 15 residues in the CDR3. The germline V gene encodes CDR1 SGHVS and CDR2 FNYEAQ. The CDR3 reads CASSRTSGSYNEQYF. The DNA of the CDR3 is TGTGCCAGCAGCCGGACTAGCGGGAGTTATAACGAGCAGTACTTC.

This clone is hyperexpanded within its sample. The V call is TRBV21-1, the J call TRBJ2-6. TRBV21-1 is a recognized pseudogene. CDR3 length: 16 amino acids. CDR3 amino acids: CASSQATWAGANVLTF. The DNA for the CDR3 is TGTGCCAGCAGCCAAGCAACGTGGGCTGGGGCCAACGTCCTGACTTTC.

This clone was counted a few times. V and J are TRBV10-3 and TRBJ2-1; TRBD1 matches 10 bases. The germline gives CDR1 ENHRY, CDR2 SYGVKD. After removal of 3 bases from V and 7 bases from J, the junction contained 15 bases not matched to a gene. This CDR3 comprises 18 residues. CDR3 in amino acids: CAISDPNTGTGAGNEQFF. The CDR3 DNA reads TGTGCCATCAGTGACCCGAATACCGGGACAGGGGCCGGGAATGAGCAGTTCTTC.